This entry lists 28 T cell receptor beta chains sequenced from one sample in a study of shared clonotypes between healthy human individuals. Repertoires were generated with immunoSEQ multiplex PCR, while TCRdb's copy carries only in-frame clones and drops some. The sample gives about 1.5 million clones, 95% to 99% of which show up once; roughly 0.45% is in the top ten. Sequences were obtained from naive CD4+ T cells sorted from blood. Indicated subset: CD45RA+ positively selected. Receptor source: a man aged 25-45 years in good health.

About this clone: Other nucleotide sequences from this sample produce the same CDR3. V usage is TRBV7-2 and J usage is TRBJ2-1, with D hard to call. Trimming removed 5 bases at V and 0 bases at J, with 2 bases between. This CDR3 spans 12 amino acids. Germline V gives CDR1 SGHTA, CDR2 FQGNSA. As DNA, the CDR3 is TGTGCCAGCAGCCTCTCCTACAATGAGCAGTTCTTC. Translation gives CASSLSYNEQFF.

Note on this clone: Other DNA variants within this sample encode the same CDR3. The CDR3 DNA follows: TGTGCCAGCAGTTTCAGGCAGGGTAGCAATCAGCCCCAGCATTTT. It codes for CASSFRQGSNQPQHF. V is TRBV28 and J is TRBJ1-5, with D tentatively TRBD1 (5 bases). CDR3 length: 15 amino acids. The V gene lost 3 bases and the J gene lost 0 bases, with 9 bases spanning the gap. Looked up from germline, CDR1 is MDHEN and CDR2 is SYDVKM.

The chain uses TRBV6-6 and TRBJ2-7; D uncertain. The CDR3 spans 14 residues. The V end was cut by 2 bases, the J end by 6 bases, with 14 bases between. Germline CDR1 MNHNY, CDR2 SVGAGI (reference sequence). CDR3 loop: CASSYGVGLSEQYF. CDR3 sequence (DNA): TGTGCCAGCAGTTACGGCGTCGGATTAAGCGAGCAGTACTTC.

The J gene is TRBJ2-7, the V gene TRBV7-2, with 7 bases that match TRBD1. The germline V gene has CDR1 SGHTA and CDR2 FQGNSA. This CDR3 contains 13 residues. With V trimmed by 6 bases and J by 4 bases, 6 bases remained unmatched. CDR3 amino acids: CASRPPQGYEQYF. CDR3 bases: TGTGCCAGCAGACCTCCACAGGGGTACGAGCAGTACTTC.

The chain uses TRBV28 and TRBJ1-3; no clear D gene. There are 15 residues in the CDR3. Germline V gives CDR1 MDHEN, CDR2 SYDVKM. Trimming pared 5 bases from V and 3 bases from J, leaving 14 bases between. CDR3 nucleotide sequence: TGTGCCAGCAGTCAGTATCACCAAAATGGAAACACCATATATTTT. Its translation: CASSQYHQNGNTIYF.

In nucleotides, the CDR3 is TGTGCCAGCTCACCCCCGAGGACCGTTGCAACTAATGAAAAACTGTTTTTT. It translates to CASSPPRTVATNEKLFF. The chain joins TRBV18 to TRBJ1-4; D unclear. Germline V gene data show CDR1 as KGHSH and CDR2 as LQKENI. This CDR3 has 17 amino acids. V lost 3 bases to trimming and J lost 0 bases, with 14 bases between them.

This rearrangement joins TRBV7-8 to TRBJ1-1; D remains unclear. The V and J ends lost 2 bases and 6 bases respectively, with 13 bases between them. This CDR3 is built from 14 residues. The germline V gene encodes CDR1 SGHVS and CDR2 FQNEAQ. CDR3 bases: TGTGCCAGCAGCTTATTGGTTACAAGGTCTGAAGCTTTCTTT. Translated: CASSLLVTRSEAFF.

In regard to this clone: At the DNA level, this CDR3 is encoded by other sequences in the same sample as well. V and J are TRBV29-1 and TRBJ2-7, with a tentative D call TRBD1 (6 bases). Deletions cut 8 bases from V and 0 bases from J, with 11 bases between. Germline V lookup: CDR1 SQVTM, CDR2 ANQGSEA. The CDR3 totals 12 residues. DNA of the CDR3: TGCAGCACCAGGGACACCTCCTACGAGCAGTACTTC. This encodes CSTRDTSYEQYF.

V usage is TRBV9 and J usage is TRBJ2-7, with 8 bases identical to TRBD2. Germline lookup yields CDR1 SGDLS and CDR2 YYNGEE. Trimming cost V 0 bases and J 3 bases; bases outside gene matches: 2. The CDR3 length is 14 residues. CDR3 DNA sequence: TGTGCCAGCAGCGTAGAAGGGACTAGCTACGAGCAGTACTTC. Translated, it gives CASSVEGTSYEQYF.

This chain joins TRBV5-1 and TRBJ2-7, with D perhaps TRBD1 (5 bases). Per germline, CDR1 SGHRS and CDR2 YFSETQ. Trimming left V 1 base short and J 4 bases short, with 15 bases between. The CDR3 has 15 amino acids. This CDR3 reads CASSLNRFDGYEQYF. DNA of the CDR3: TGCGCCAGCAGCTTGAACAGGTTTGATGGTTACGAGCAGTACTTC.

This clone was seen a single time. The sample has other DNA sequences that encode this CDR3 too. The genes are TRBV7-9 and TRBJ1-4; 10 bases fit TRBD1. V lost 4 bases and J lost 6; bases outside the gene matches: 2. CDR1 is SEHNR and CDR2 is FQNEAQ in the germline V gene (reference sequence). The CDR3 runs 14 residues. CDR3 nucleotides: TGTGCCAGCAGCTCCGGGACAGGGGATGAAAAACTGTTTTTT. Amino acids: CASSSGTGDEKLFF. The full variable domain, with the rest looked up from reference TRBV7-9 and TRBJ1-4, is DTGVSQNPRHKITKRGQNVTFRCDPISEHNRLYWYRQTLGQGPEFLTYFQNEAQLEKSRLLSDRFSAERPKGSFSTLEIQRTEQGDSAMYLCASSSGTGDEKLFFGSGTQLSVL.

The chain uses TRBV28 and TRBJ2-6; D not certain. The CDR3 is 15 residues long. V lost 2 bases, J lost 2 bases, and 7 bases lay in between. Germline CDR1 and CDR2: MDHEN and SYDVKM. The CDR3 DNA reads as TGTGCCAGCAGTTTACTTGGGACTGGGGCCAACGTCCTGACTTTC. Translation: CASSLLGTGANVLTF. Complete variable domain (other parts from reference TRBV28 and TRBJ2-6): DVKVTQSSRYLVKRTGEKVFLECVQDMDHENMFWYRQDPGLGLRLIYFSYDVKMKEKGDIPEGYSVSREKKERFSLILESASTNQTSMYLCASSLLGTGANVLTFGAGSRLTVL.

This clone was detected once. J is TRBJ1-5 and V is TRBV18; TRBD1 matches 9 bases. Looked up from germline, CDR1 is KGHSH and CDR2 is LQKENI. With V trimmed by 3 bases and J by 9 bases, 12 bases remained unmatched. This CDR3 has 16 amino acids. The CDR3, as DNA: TGTGCCAGCTCACCCACAGGGGGCGCATCGATCGGGCCCCAGCATTTT. Protein sequence: CASSPTGGASIGPQHF. The whole variable domain, remainder taken from reference TRBV18 and TRBJ1-5, is NAGVMQNPRHLVRRRGQEARLRCSPMKGHSHVYWYRQLPEEGLKFMVYLQKENIIDESGMPKERFSAEFPKEGPSILRIQQVVRGDSAAYFCASSPTGGASIGPQHFGDGTRLSIL.

The chain carries TRBV5-1 and TRBJ2-5; 12 bases are a match to TRBD2. Germline loops: CDR1 SGHRS, CDR2 YFSETQ. The V and J ends lost 0 bases and 6 bases, in that order; junction bases with no gene match: 6. The CDR3 runs 16 residues. The CDR3 region is CASSLELAGGRKTQYF. The DNA for the CDR3 is TGCGCCAGCAGCTTGGAACTAGCGGGAGGTAGAAAGACCCAGTACTTC.

A single count supports this clone. The CDR3 protein is CASSSRALYNEQFF. CDR3 coding DNA: TGTGCCAGTAGTAGCCGGGCCTTATACAATGAGCAGTTCTTC. The chain joins TRBV19 to TRBJ2-1; D ambiguous. CDR1 is LNHDA and CDR2 is SQIVND in the germline V gene (reference sequence). This CDR3 is built from 14 residues. The V end lost 4 bases, the J end lost 4 bases, and 11 bases lay between the germline ends.

This clone was found once. This chain joins TRBV7-9 and TRBJ1-2, with D maybe TRBD1 (6 bases). The CDR3 extends over 16 amino acids. Trimming removed 5 bases from V and 4 bases from J, with 20 bases in between. Germline CDR1 reads SEHNR; CDR2 reads FQNEAQ (reference sequence). The CDR3: CASSPRDTSPRYGYTF. The CDR3 DNA sequence: TGTGCCAGCAGCCCCCGGGACACAAGCCCGCGCTATGGCTACACCTTC.

This chain uses TRBV6-5 with TRBJ2-5, with D perhaps matching TRBD2 (6 bases). The CDR3 spans 15 residues. Germline V gene lookup returns CDR1 MNHEY and CDR2 SVGAGI. Trimming stripped 7 bases from V and 2 bases from J, with 17 bases between. The CDR3 protein is CASIAGMGRQETQYF. As DNA, the CDR3 is TGTGCCAGCATCGCGGGGATGGGCCGTCAAGAGACCCAGTACTTC.

A remark on this clone: This sample includes further DNA sequences coding for the same CDR3. The chain couples TRBV6-4 to TRBJ2-3; 13 positions agree with TRBD2. This CDR3 has 16 residues. The germline V gene encodes CDR1 MRHNA and CDR2 SNTAGT. V trimming: 6 bases; J trimming: 5 bases; junction bases outside the gene matches: 8. The CDR3 sequence is CASSVLAGGPRDTQYF. The CDR3 bases are TGTGCCAGCAGCGTACTAGCGGGAGGGCCAAGAGATACGCAGTATTTT.

The chain employs TRBV7-3 and TRBJ2-3, with 10 bases fitting TRBD1. Trimming at V came to 4 bases and at J to 4 bases, leaving 2 bases not matched to a gene. Germline V gene sequence: CDR1 SGHTA, CDR2 FQGTGA. This CDR3 is 14 amino acids long. The CDR3 loop is CASSSTGGPDTQYF. The CDR3 nucleotides are TGTGCCAGCAGCTCGACAGGGGGCCCAGATACGCAGTATTTT.

The V gene is TRBV25-1, the J gene TRBJ2-7; D call uncertain. This CDR3 region has 11 residues. With 3 bases removed from V and 3 bases from J, the gap between germline ends came to 3 bases. The V gene's germline CDR1 is MGHDK and CDR2 SYGVNS. CDR3 in DNA: TGTGCCAGCAGTGACCGCTACGAGCAGTACTTC. Its translation: CASSDRYEQYF.

The gene calls are TRBV9 and TRBJ1-5; the match to TRBD1 covers 9 bases. The CDR3 sequence is 14 residues long. V shed 3 bases and J 6 bases; nucleotides not matched to a gene: 4. Germline V gives CDR1 SGDLS, CDR2 YYNGEE. The CDR3 nucleotides are TGTGCCAGCAGCGCGGACAGGGGAGGTCAGCCCCAGCATTTT. This encodes CASSADRGGQPQHF.

The chain has TRBV2 and TRBJ2-5, with no clear D. The CDR3 has 13 amino acids. Germline lookup yields CDR1 SNHLY and CDR2 FYNNEI. CDR3 protein: CAIGSVGVGTQYF. In DNA form, the CDR3 reads TGTGCTATAGGATCTGTTGGGGTCGGGACCCAGTACTTC.

The chain uses TRBV19 and TRBJ2-6; TRBD1 might be the D (6 bases). CDR1 is LNHDA, CDR2 SQIVND, per germline (reference sequence). CDR3 size: 18 residues. V was cut by 1 base and J by 0 bases, with 13 bases left in between. The CDR3 protein is CASSIGGTQSSGANVLTF. The CDR3 DNA follows: TGTGCCAGTAGTATAGGGGGGACACAAAGCTCTGGGGCCAACGTCCTGACTTTC.

V usage is TRBV6-6 and J usage is TRBJ1-5, with no clear D. The CDR3 spans 13 residues. Germline CDR1 reads MNHNY; CDR2 reads SVGAGI (reference sequence). The germline V and J ends were trimmed by 5 bases and 8 bases, with 13 bases remaining between them. The CDR3 DNA reads TGTGCCAGCAGTCCCTCCGAACCAAAGCCCCAGCATTTT. Protein product: CASSPSEPKPQHF.

V usage is TRBV7-9 and J usage is TRBJ2-3; D may be TRBD2 (5 bases). The CDR3 runs 14 residues. CDR1 and CDR2 (germline): SEHNR, FQNEAQ (reference sequence). Trimming removed 5 bases at V and 0 bases at J, with 9 bases between. Written as DNA, the CDR3 is TGTGCCAGCAGCCCCCTAGCCAGCACAGATACGCAGTATTTT. Amino acid sequence: CASSPLASTDTQYF.

Remarks on this clone: Other DNA sequences in the sample encode the same CDR3. This chain connects TRBV6-5 to TRBJ2-2; 11 bases match TRBD2. Trimming at V came to 1 base and at J to 5 bases, leaving 3 bases not matched to a gene. Germline CDR1 MNHEY, CDR2 SVGAGI. The CDR3 is made up of 16 amino acids. As DNA, the CDR3 is TGTGCCAGCAGTTACTTAGCGGGAGGGAGGACCGGGGAGCTGTTTTTT. Translated: CASSYLAGGRTGELFF.

J is TRBJ2-5 and V is TRBV5-5; D is possibly TRBD2 (6 bases). Trimming stripped 4 bases from V and 5 bases from J, with 15 bases between. This CDR3 comprises 14 residues. The germline CDR1 and CDR2 sequences are SGHKS and YYEKEE (reference sequence). The CDR3 is CASSPLGGPETQYF. CDR3 nucleotides: TGTGCCAGCAGCCCCCTCGGGGGTCCGGAGACCCAGTACTTC.

The J gene is TRBJ2-5, the V gene TRBV6-6; tentative D call: TRBD1 (6 bases). Trimming pared 3 bases from V and 5 bases from J, leaving 16 bases between. Per germline, CDR1 MNHNY and CDR2 SVGAGI (reference sequence). The CDR3 length is 15 residues. Here the CDR3 reads CASSYTRTRGETQYF. DNA for the CDR3: TGTGCCAGCAGTTATACTAGGACAAGGGGGGAGACCCAGTACTTC.